The source of this T cell receptor beta chain is a study of T cell changes during pregnancy in multiple sclerosis. Trimming shortened V by 1 base and J by 6 bases, and 17 bases separated the two germline ends. CDR1 SGHDT and CDR2 YYEEEE come from the germline V gene. This CDR3 comprises 15 residues. Generated by immunoSEQ multiplex PCR, the TCRdb table keeps only in-frame clones and is missing some. The table shows tens of thousands of clones, with 85% to 95% occurring only once. V is TRBV5-6 and J is TRBJ2-7; D is possibly TRBD2 (6 bases). The origin of this receptor is a female donor in good health, enrolled as a control in a pregnancy study. The sequencing here drew on peripheral blood, taken in the third trimester of pregnancy. The DNA for the CDR3 is TGTGCCAGCAGCTTGCGCCCTCGCGGGGCGGTCGAGCAGTACTTC. It translates to CASSLRPRGAVEQYF.